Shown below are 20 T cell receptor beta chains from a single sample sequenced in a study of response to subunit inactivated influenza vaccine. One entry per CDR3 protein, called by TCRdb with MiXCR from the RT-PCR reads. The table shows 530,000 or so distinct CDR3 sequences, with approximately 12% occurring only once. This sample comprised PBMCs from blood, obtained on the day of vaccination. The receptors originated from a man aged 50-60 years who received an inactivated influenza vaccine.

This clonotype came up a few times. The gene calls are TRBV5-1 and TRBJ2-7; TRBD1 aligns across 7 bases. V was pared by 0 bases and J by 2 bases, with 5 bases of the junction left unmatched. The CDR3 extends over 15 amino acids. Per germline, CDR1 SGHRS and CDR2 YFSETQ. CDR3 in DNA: TGCGCCAGCAGCTTGGCTCCGGGACAGCCCTACGAGCAGTACTTC. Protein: CASSLAPGQPYEQYF.

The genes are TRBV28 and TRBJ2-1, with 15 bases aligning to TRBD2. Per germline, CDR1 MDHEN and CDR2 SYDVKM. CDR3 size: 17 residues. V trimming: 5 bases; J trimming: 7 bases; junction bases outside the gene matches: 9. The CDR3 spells CASSTPGLAGGFNEQFF. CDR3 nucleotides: TGTGCCAGCAGTACCCCAGGACTAGCGGGAGGGTTTAATGAGCAGTTCTTC.

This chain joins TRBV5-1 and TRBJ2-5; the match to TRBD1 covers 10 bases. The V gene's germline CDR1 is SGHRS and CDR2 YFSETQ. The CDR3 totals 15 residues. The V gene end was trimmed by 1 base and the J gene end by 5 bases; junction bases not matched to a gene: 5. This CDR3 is CASSLQDRGRETQYF. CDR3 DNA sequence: TGCGCCAGCAGCTTGCAGGACAGGGGGAGGGAGACCCAGTACTTC.

CDR3 sequence (DNA): TGCAGTGCTATTAGCGGGAGGGGGCCCAATGAGCAGTTCTTC. As protein: CSAISGRGPNEQFF. The chain uses TRBV20-1 and TRBJ2-1; 11 nucleotides align to TRBD2. CDR1 is DFQATT, CDR2 SNEGSKA, per germline (reference sequence). The ends lost 4 bases at V and 6 bases at J; junction bases unmatched: 5. The CDR3 contains 14 residues.

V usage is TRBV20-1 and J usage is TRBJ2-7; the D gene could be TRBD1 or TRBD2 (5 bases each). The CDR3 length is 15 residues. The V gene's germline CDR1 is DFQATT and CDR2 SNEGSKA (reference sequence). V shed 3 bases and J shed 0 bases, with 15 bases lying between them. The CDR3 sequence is CSARGLTGRSYEQYF. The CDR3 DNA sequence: TGCAGTGCTAGGGGTTTAACGGGACGCTCCTACGAGCAGTACTTC.

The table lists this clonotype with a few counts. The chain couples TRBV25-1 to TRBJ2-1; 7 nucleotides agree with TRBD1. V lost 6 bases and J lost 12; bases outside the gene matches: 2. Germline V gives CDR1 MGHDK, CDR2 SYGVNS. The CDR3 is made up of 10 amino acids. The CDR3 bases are TGTGCCAGCAGCCGGGACAGGCAGTTCTTC. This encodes CASSRDRQFF.

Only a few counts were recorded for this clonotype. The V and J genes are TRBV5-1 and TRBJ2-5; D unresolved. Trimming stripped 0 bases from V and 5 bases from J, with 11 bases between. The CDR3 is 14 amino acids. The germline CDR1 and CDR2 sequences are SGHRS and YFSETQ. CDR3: CASSLVVGRETQYF. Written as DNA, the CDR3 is TGCGCCAGCAGCTTGGTTGTAGGCAGGGAGACCCAGTACTTC.

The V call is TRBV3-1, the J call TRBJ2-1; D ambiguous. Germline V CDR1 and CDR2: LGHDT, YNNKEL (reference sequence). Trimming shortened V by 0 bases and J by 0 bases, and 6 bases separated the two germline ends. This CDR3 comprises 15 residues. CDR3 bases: TGTGCCAGCAGCCAAGACGCGGTCTCCTACAATGAGCAGTTCTTC. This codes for CASSQDAVSYNEQFF.

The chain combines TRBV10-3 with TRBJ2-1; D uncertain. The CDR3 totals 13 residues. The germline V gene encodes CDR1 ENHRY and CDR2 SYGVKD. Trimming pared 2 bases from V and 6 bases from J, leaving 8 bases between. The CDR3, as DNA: TGTGCCATCAGTGAGAATCCAGCCAATGAGCAGTTCTTC. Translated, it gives CAISENPANEQFF.

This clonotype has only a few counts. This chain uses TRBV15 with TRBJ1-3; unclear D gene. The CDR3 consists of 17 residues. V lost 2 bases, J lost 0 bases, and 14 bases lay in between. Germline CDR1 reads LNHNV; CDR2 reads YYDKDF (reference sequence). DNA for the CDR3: TGTGCCACCAGCAGACTCACCTCAACCGGCTCTGGAAACACCATATATTTT. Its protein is CATSRLTSTGSGNTIYF.

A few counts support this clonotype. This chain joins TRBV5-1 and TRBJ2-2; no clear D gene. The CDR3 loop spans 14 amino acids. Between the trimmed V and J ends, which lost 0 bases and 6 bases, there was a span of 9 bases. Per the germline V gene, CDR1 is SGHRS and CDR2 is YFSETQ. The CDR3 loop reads CASSLAELAGELFF. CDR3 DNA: TGCGCCAGCAGCTTGGCAGAATTGGCCGGGGAGCTGTTTTTT.

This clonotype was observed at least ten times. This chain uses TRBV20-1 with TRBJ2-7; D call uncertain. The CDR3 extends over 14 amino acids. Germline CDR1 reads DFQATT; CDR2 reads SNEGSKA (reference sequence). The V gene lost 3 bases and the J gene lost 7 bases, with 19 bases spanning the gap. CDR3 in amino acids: CSARSPLRVDEQYF. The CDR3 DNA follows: TGCAGTGCTAGGAGCCCTCTCCGGGTGGATGAGCAGTACTTC.

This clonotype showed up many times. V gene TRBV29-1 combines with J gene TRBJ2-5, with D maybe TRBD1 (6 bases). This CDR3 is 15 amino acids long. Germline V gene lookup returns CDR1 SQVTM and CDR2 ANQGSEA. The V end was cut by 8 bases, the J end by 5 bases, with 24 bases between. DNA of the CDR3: TGCAGCACCAACCCACTGACAGGCGAGGGCGAGACCCAGTACTTC. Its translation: CSTNPLTGEGETQYF. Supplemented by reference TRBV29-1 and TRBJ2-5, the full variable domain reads SAVISQKPSRDICQRGTSLTIQCQVDSQVTMMFWYRQQPGQSLTLIATANQGSEATYESGFVIDKFPISRPNLTFSTLTVSNMSPEDSSIYLCSTNPLTGEGETQYFGPGTRLLVL.

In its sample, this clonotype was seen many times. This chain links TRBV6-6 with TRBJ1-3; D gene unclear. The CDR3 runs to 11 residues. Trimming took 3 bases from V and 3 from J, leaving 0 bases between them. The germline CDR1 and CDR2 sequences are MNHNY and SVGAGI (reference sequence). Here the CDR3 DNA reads TGTGCCAGCAGTTATGGAAACACCATATATTTT. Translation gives CASSYGNTIYF.

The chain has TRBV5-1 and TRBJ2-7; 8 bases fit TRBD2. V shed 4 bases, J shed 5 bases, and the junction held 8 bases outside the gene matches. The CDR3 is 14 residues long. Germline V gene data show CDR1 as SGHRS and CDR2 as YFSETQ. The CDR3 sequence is CASSRGGGSNEQYF. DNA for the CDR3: TGCGCCAGCAGCCGTGGCGGGGGGAGCAACGAGCAGTACTTC.

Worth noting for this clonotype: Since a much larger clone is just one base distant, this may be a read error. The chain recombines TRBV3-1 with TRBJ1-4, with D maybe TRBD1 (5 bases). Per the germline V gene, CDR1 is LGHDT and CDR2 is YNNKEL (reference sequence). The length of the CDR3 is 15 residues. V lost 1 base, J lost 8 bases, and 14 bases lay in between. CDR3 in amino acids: CASSQGQGCGEKLFF. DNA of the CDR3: TGTGCCAGCAGCCAAGGCCAGGGCTGTGGGGAAAAACTGTTTTTT.

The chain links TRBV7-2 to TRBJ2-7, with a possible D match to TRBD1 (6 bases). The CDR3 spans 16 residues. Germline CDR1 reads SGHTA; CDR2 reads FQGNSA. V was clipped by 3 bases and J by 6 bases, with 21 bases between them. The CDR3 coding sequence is TGTGCCAGCAGCTTCGTCTACCGGACCTCAGGGGTCGAGCAGTACTTC. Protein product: CASSFVYRTSGVEQYF.

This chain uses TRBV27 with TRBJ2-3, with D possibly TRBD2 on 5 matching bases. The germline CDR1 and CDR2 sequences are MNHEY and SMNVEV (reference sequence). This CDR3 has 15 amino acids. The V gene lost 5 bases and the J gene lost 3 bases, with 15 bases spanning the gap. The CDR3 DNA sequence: TGTGCCAGCAGTCCGGACTTACGGCAGACAGATACGCAGTATTTT. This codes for CASSPDLRQTDTQYF.

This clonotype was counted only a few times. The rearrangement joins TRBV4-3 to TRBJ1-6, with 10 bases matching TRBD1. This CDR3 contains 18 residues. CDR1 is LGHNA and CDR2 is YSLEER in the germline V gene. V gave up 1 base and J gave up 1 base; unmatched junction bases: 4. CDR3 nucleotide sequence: TGCGCCAGCAGCCAAGTCCGACAGGGGGCATCCTATAATTCACCCCTCCACTTT. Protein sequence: CASSQVRQGASYNSPLHF.

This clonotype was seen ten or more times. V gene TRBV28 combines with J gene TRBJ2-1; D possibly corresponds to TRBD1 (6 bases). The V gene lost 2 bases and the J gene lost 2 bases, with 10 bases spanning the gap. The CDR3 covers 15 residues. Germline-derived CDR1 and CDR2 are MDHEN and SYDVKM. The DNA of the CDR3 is TGTGCCAGCAGTTTAGCGGACAGCCCCTACAATGAGCAGTTCTTC. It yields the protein CASSLADSPYNEQFF.